The table lists the clone carrying this T cell receptor beta chain with a few counts. The sample is drawn from a study of beta chain features in type 1 diabetes. Expressed TCRB transcripts were sequenced because the isolated RNA had all been reverse transcribed beforehand. This table comes from immunoSEQ multiplex PCR, and its TCRdb copy is limited to in-frame clones, with some not included. Altogether some 400,000 clones are present, about 16% being singletons, with the ten largest covering about 0.02%. After removal of 5 bases from V and 6 bases from J, the junction contained 13 bases not matched to a gene. From germline, CDR1 is SSHAT and CDR2 FNYEAQ (reference sequence). The CDR3 contains 17 residues.

V gene TRBV7-7 combines with J gene TRBJ2-2; 9 positions match TRBD2. The specimen was naive CD4+ T cells from blood. This TCR derives from a woman aged 18 to 35 in good health. CDR3 nucleotides: TGTGCCAGCAGCCCTGACCGATTTAGCGGGGGTGCCGGGGAGCTGTTTTTT. Translation gives CASSPDRFSGGAGELFF.